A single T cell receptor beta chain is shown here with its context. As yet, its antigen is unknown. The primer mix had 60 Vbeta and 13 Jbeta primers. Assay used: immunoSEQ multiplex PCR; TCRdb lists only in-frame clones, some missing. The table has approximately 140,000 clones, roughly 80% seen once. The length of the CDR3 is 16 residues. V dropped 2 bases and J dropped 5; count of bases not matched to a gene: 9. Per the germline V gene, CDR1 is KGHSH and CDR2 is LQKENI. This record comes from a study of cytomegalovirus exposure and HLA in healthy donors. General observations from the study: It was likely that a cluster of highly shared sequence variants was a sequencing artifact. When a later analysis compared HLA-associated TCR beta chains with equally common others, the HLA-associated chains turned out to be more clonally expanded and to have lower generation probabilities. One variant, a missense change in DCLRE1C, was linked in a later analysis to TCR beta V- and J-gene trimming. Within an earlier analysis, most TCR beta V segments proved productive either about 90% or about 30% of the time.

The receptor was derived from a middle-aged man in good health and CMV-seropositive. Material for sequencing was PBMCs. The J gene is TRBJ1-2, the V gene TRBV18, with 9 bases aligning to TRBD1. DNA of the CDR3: TGTGCCAGCTCACCAAGCAACAGGGGGCGGATGTATGGCTACACCTTC. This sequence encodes CASSPSNRGRMYGYTF.